Shown below are 24 T cell receptor beta chains from a single sample sequenced in a study of T-cell memory formation after mild COVID-19. A single record per CDR3 protein comes from TCRdb applying MiXCR to the 5' RACE reads. Counted here are 500,000 to 650,000 distinct CDR3 sequences, roughly 21% occurring once; the ten biggest clones make up approximately 8.4%. Sample: PBMCs or a T cell subset sorted from them (not recorded which). These receptors came from an adult woman who had mild COVID-19 (a few samples of this study predate the infection). Cell type and time point are not known.

V is TRBV12-3 or TRBV12-4 and J is TRBJ2-1; D call uncertain. The V and J ends lost 5 bases and 0 bases respectively, with 17 bases between them. CDR3 size: 17 residues. Here the CDR3 DNA reads TGTGCCAGCAGTCCACCCCCCCCGTCGAGCTCCTACAATGAGCAGTTCTTC. This translates into CASSPPPPSSSYNEQFF.

This clonotype appeared a few times. V usage is TRBV6-2 or TRBV6-3 and J usage is TRBJ1-4, with D unresolved. Germline V lookup: CDR1 MNHEY, CDR2 SVGEGT. Trimming cost V 5 bases and J 7 bases, with 14 bases left between them. The length of the CDR3 is 14 residues. CDR3 bases: TGTGCCAGCAGTCCCGGGCCGCGCCCTGAAAAACTGTTTTTT. It specifies CASSPGPRPEKLFF.

This clonotype was seen many times. The chain is built from TRBV12-3 or TRBV12-4 and TRBJ2-7; 11 positions match TRBD2. CDR3 length: 16 residues. V gave up 5 bases and J gave up 3 bases; unmatched junction bases: 9. CDR3 sequence (DNA): TGTGCCAGCAGTCTGGGTGGGACTAGCGGAAACTACGAGCAGTACTTC. Protein product: CASSLGGTSGNYEQYF.

The J gene is TRBJ2-1, the V gene TRBV11-3, with a possible D match to TRBD2 (6 bases). Germline CDR1 and CDR2: SGHNT and YENEEA. CDR3 length: 15 amino acids. Trimming stripped 6 bases from V and 5 bases from J, with 17 bases between. The CDR3 DNA sequence: TGTGCCAGCAGGGCAAAGGCGGGGTGGGACAATGAGCAGTTCTTC. Translation: CASRAKAGWDNEQFF.

This clonotype has just a few counts. This rearrangement joins TRBV18 to TRBJ2-7, with TRBD2 matching over 9 bases. CDR1 is KGHSH and CDR2 is LQKENI in the germline V gene. Germline trimming cut 6 bases from V and 0 bases from J; bases unmatched to any gene: 3. The CDR3 extends over 14 amino acids. CDR3 residues: CASSGTSISYEQYF. CDR3 DNA: TGTGCCAGCTCGGGGACTAGCATCTCCTACGAGCAGTACTTC.

The chain has TRBV20-1 and TRBJ2-1; no clear D gene. V was shortened by 3 bases and J by 7 bases, with 19 bases between the two germline ends. Germline values: CDR1 DFQATT, CDR2 SNEGSKA (reference sequence). The CDR3 has 15 amino acids. The CDR3 is CSARTSGSTRNEQFF. CDR3 DNA: TGCAGTGCTAGGACCTCGGGTTCCACGCGGAATGAGCAGTTCTTC.

J is TRBJ1-2 and V is TRBV24-1; D remains unclear. The CDR3 sequence is 12 residues long. CDR1 KGHDR and CDR2 SFDVKD come from the germline V gene. Trimming left V 1 base short and J 8 bases short, with 7 bases between. The DNA of the CDR3 is TGTGCCACCAGTGATTTCCGGAGCGGCTACACCTTC. The encoded protein is CATSDFRSGYTF.

This clonotype appeared a few times. The rearrangement joins TRBV11-1 to TRBJ2-7, with 7 bases aligning to TRBD1. The germline gives CDR1 SGHAT, CDR2 FQDESV (reference sequence). This CDR3 is 14 amino acids long. With 6 bases clipped from V and 5 bases from J, the junction kept 10 bases outside the gene matches. The CDR3 DNA reads TGTGCCAGCAGTCTGCGACAGGGTTTCGACGAGCAGTACTTC. It is translated as CASSLRQGFDEQYF.

The V call is TRBV19, the J call TRBJ2-2, with 7 positions matching TRBD1. The trim removed 3 bases at V and 15 bases at J, leaving 7 bases unmatched. Germline CDR1 and CDR2: LNHDA and SQIVND (reference sequence). The CDR3 has 12 amino acids. DNA of the CDR3: TGTGCCAGTAGTATCCCGGGACAGCGGATGTTTTTT. It yields the protein CASSIPGQRMFF.

This chain connects TRBV18 to TRBJ1-4, with TRBD1 matching 7 bases. The J segment lost 5 bases and the V segment lost 4 bases, leaving 4 bases of the junction unmatched. The germline V gene encodes CDR1 KGHSH and CDR2 LQKENI. The CDR3 runs 14 residues. The CDR3 reads CASSQDRSNEKLFF. The CDR3 DNA reads TGTGCCAGCTCACAGGACAGGAGCAATGAAAAACTGTTTTTT.

The chain links TRBV5-6 to TRBJ2-7; D is perhaps TRBD2 (6 bases). The germline CDR1 and CDR2 sequences are SGHDT and YYEEEE. The CDR3 totals 15 residues. Trimming took 4 bases from V and 2 from J, leaving 16 bases between them. CDR3 in DNA: TGTGCCAGCAGCCGGAGGAGGGTGTGGACCTACGAGCAGTACTTC. This encodes CASSRRRVWTYEQYF. The variable domain in full, completed from reference TRBV5-6 and TRBJ2-7, reads DAGVTQSPTHLIKTRGQQVTLRCSPKSGHDTVSWYQQALGQGPQFIFQYYEEEERQRGNFPDRFSGHQFPNYSSELNVNALLLGDSALYLCASSRRRVWTYEQYFGPGTRLTVT.

CDR3 amino acids: CSVEEVDYGYTF. DNA of the CDR3: TGCAGCGTTGAAGAGGTCGACTATGGCTACACCTTC. This chain links TRBV29-1 with TRBJ1-2; D uncertain. Trimming cost V 0 bases and J 3 bases, with 5 bases left between them. Germline CDR1 and CDR2: SQVTM and ANQGSEA. The CDR3 loop spans 12 amino acids.

This clonotype showed up just a few times. The V call is TRBV28, the J call TRBJ1-5; a possible D gene is TRBD1 (6 bases). Germline assignment: CDR1 MDHEN and CDR2 SYDVKM. Trimming stripped 3 bases from V and 4 bases from J, with 13 bases between. The CDR3 has 15 amino acids. The CDR3 nucleotides read TGTGCCAGCAGTTTCGGGGGGGCCAGGAATCAGCCCCAGCATTTT. Protein product: CASSFGGARNQPQHF.

J is TRBJ2-3 and V is TRBV6-5; 7 nucleotides align to TRBD2. The CDR3 spans 16 residues. Germline assignment: CDR1 MNHEY and CDR2 SVGAGI. V dropped 1 base and J dropped 0; count of bases not matched to a gene: 4. CDR3 nucleotide sequence: TGTGCCAGCAGTTACTTTAGCGGGCCTAGCACAGATACGCAGTATTTT. Protein product: CASSYFSGPSTDTQYF.

The genes are TRBV6-5 and TRBJ1-1, with a possible D match to TRBD1 (5 bases). The CDR3 contains 14 residues. Germline V gives CDR1 MNHEY, CDR2 SVGAGI. Trimming pared 0 bases from V and 10 bases from J, leaving 15 bases between. The CDR3 reads CASSYSLTGGRAFF. The CDR3 bases are TGTGCCAGCAGTTACTCGCTTACGGGGGGACGAGCTTTCTTT.

V usage is TRBV4-3 and J usage is TRBJ1-1; D remains ambiguous. CDR3 length: 15 amino acids. Trimming cost V 0 bases and J 4 bases, with 12 bases left between them. Germline CDR1 and CDR2: LGHNA and YSLEER. CDR3 protein: CASSQDRVGVTEAFF. In nucleotides, the CDR3 is TGCGCCAGCAGCCAAGACAGAGTTGGGGTCACTGAAGCTTTCTTT.

V gene TRBV7-2 combines with J gene TRBJ2-1; D tentatively reads TRBD1 or TRBD2 (6 bases each). CDR3 size: 18 residues. Germline CDR1 reads SGHTA; CDR2 reads FQGNSA. Deletions cut 2 bases from V and 4 bases from J, with 21 bases between. CDR3 sequence: CASSLLGGSGAIYNEQFF. The DNA of the CDR3 is TGTGCCAGCAGCTTATTAGGGGGTAGCGGAGCTATTTACAATGAGCAGTTCTTC.

This clonotype turned up a few times. This chain joins TRBV18 and TRBJ2-5; 7 nucleotides match TRBD1. Looked up from germline, CDR1 is KGHSH and CDR2 is LQKENI. The junction had 9 bases not matched to a gene; V was cut back by 0 bases and J by 2 bases. There are 17 residues in the CDR3. The CDR3, as DNA: TGTGCCAGCTCACCACCCATATGGGACAGCGTTCAAGAGACCCAGTACTTC. Its translation is CASSPPIWDSVQETQYF.

The V call is TRBV5-1, the J call TRBJ1-3; TRBD1 matches 9 bases. J was trimmed by 1 base and V by 4 bases; bases with no gene match: 12. Per the germline V gene, CDR1 is SGHRS and CDR2 is YFSETQ. CDR3 length: 18 residues. The CDR3 DNA reads as TGCGCCAGCAGCGGGGACGGGACAGGGTTTTATTCTGGAAACACCATATATTTT. This codes for CASSGDGTGFYSGNTIYF.

J is TRBJ2-2 and V is TRBV14; D not certain. V shed 2 bases and J shed 5 bases, with 12 bases lying between them. The CDR3 runs 15 residues. Per germline, CDR1 SGHDN and CDR2 FVKESK. As DNA, the CDR3 is TGTGCCAGCAGCCAATCAAGGATCACGACCGGGGAGCTGTTTTTT. This sequence encodes CASSQSRITTGELFF.

This chain uses TRBV29-1 with TRBJ2-1, with D possibly TRBD2 on 5 matching bases. V lost 4 bases, J lost 6 bases, and 13 bases lay in between. The length of the CDR3 is 13 residues. Germline V gene sequence: CDR1 SQVTM, CDR2 ANQGSEA. The CDR3 coding sequence is TGCAGCGTTGCTCGCCGGGGAATCAATGAGCAGTTCTTC. This sequence encodes CSVARRGINEQFF.

In its sample, this clonotype was seen a few times. This chain uses TRBV20-1 with TRBJ2-3; 11 bases are shared with TRBD1. This CDR3 contains 16 residues. J gave up 4 bases and V 0 bases, and 6 bases lay outside the gene matches. In germline, CDR1 is DFQATT, CDR2 SNEGSKA (reference sequence). CDR3 DNA: TGCAGTGCTAGAGATCTTCAGGGACAGGGGGCAGATACGCAGTATTTT. Protein: CSARDLQGQGADTQYF.

The V call is TRBV5-1, the J call TRBJ1-5, with a tentative D call TRBD1 (5 bases). The CDR3 covers 17 residues. Germline V gene sequence: CDR1 SGHRS, CDR2 YFSETQ. Trimming removed 4 bases from V and 0 bases from J, with 17 bases in between. The CDR3, as DNA: TGCGCCAGCAGCCCACATCGACAGCTTTATAGCAATCAGCCCCAGCATTTT. Its protein is CASSPHRQLYSNQPQHF.

This chain connects TRBV7-2 to TRBJ2-1, with D perhaps TRBD1 or TRBD2 (5 bases each). V was shortened by 1 base and J by 4 bases, with 14 bases between the two germline ends. The CDR3 totals 16 residues. Germline V gene data show CDR1 as SGHTA and CDR2 as FQGNSA. The CDR3 spells CASSLGGTEPYNEQFF. The CDR3 DNA reads as TGTGCCAGCAGCTTAGGGGGGACCGAACCTTACAATGAGCAGTTCTTC. Complete variable domain (other parts from reference TRBV7-2 and TRBJ2-1): GAGVSQSPSNKVTEKGKDVELRCDPISGHTALYWYRQSLGQGLEFLIYFQGNSAPDKSGLPSDRFSAERTGGSVSTLTIQRTQQEDSAVYLCASSLGGTEPYNEQFFGPGTRLTVL.